The 30 T cell receptor beta chains reported below all come from one sample, sequenced in a study of T-cell reconstitution after alpha-beta-depleted transplantation in children. Unique molecular identifiers were incorporated during preparation of the TCRbeta library. A single record per CDR3 protein comes from TCRdb applying MiXCR to the PCR reads. Of about 100,000 distinct CDR3 sequences in the sample, around 6% were seen once. The sequencing here drew on PBMCs, mostly from graft donor cells, taken 60 days after TCRalphabeta/CD19-depleted stem cell transplant. The source is a female patient between 2 and 15 years old who had a stem cell transplant for Fanconi anemia, so the T cells may come from the graft donor.

The chain is built from TRBV7-3 and TRBJ2-3; D perhaps matches TRBD1 (6 bases). CDR1 and CDR2 from the germline V gene are SGHTA and FQGTGA. V was cut by 5 bases and J by 3 bases, with 18 bases left in between. The CDR3 spans 16 residues. The CDR3 protein is CASSPGQSQPTDTQYF. CDR3 sequence (DNA): TGTGCCAGCAGCCCTGGACAGAGTCAACCTACAGATACGCAGTATTTT.

On this clonotype itself: Likely a read error: the CDR3 ends without its conserved phenylalanine or tryptophan. This chain links TRBV12-3 or TRBV12-4 with TRBJ1-4; D gene uncertain. This CDR3 is built from 16 residues. Trimming removed 4 bases at V and 0 bases at J, with 12 bases between. In DNA, the CDR3 is TGTGCCAGCAGTTCCGCGGGATTTGCAACTAATGAAAAACTGTTTTGT. Protein product: CASSSAGFATNEKLFC.

This clonotype was seen a few times. The gene calls are TRBV5-1 and TRBJ1-1; D is unresolved. Germline CDR1 is SGHRS and CDR2 is YFSETQ. V was clipped by 4 bases and J by 1 base, with 5 bases between them. CDR3 length: 12 residues. The CDR3 loop is CASSAGNTEAFF. CDR3 bases: TGCGCCAGCAGCGCAGGGAACACTGAAGCTTTCTTT.

The rearrangement links TRBV18 to TRBJ1-5; D call uncertain. The CDR3 spans 14 residues. Germline V gene sequence: CDR1 KGHSH, CDR2 LQKENI. V lost 5 bases and J 3 bases, leaving 11 bases between the germline ends. The CDR3, as DNA: TGTGCCAGCTCAACCGGGGTGATCAATCAGCCCCAGCATTTT. Its translation: CASSTGVINQPQHF.

This sequence joins TRBV28 and TRBJ1-6, with TRBD1 matching over 7 bases. CDR1 and CDR2 from the germline V gene are MDHEN and SYDVKM. J was trimmed by 7 bases and V by 5 bases; bases with no gene match: 11. The CDR3 contains 16 residues. The CDR3 DNA reads as TGTGCCAGCAGTCTTCCGACAGGGCCTTCGAATTCACCCCTCCACTTT. Protein: CASSLPTGPSNSPLHF.

The CDR3 loop is CASSFVGLSSGELFF. The DNA of the CDR3 is TGTGCCAGCAGTTTTGTAGGACTATCTTCCGGGGAGCTGTTTTTT. The V and J genes are TRBV28 and TRBJ2-2; weak D call: TRBD2 (6 bases). The CDR3 covers 15 residues. Looked up from germline, CDR1 is MDHEN and CDR2 is SYDVKM. The V end lost 3 bases, the J end lost 6 bases, and 14 bases lay between the germline ends.

The V and J genes are TRBV7-2 and TRBJ2-7; no clear D gene. Trimming pared 1 base from V and 5 bases from J, leaving 15 bases between. CDR1 is SGHTA and CDR2 is FQGNSA in the germline V gene. There are 15 residues in the CDR3. Here the CDR3 DNA reads TGTGCCAGCAGCTTAGACCGTGGTAGGGTGGACGAGCAGTACTTC. It codes for CASSLDRGRVDEQYF.

On this clonotype itself: Being one base from a much bigger clone, this may be a read error. The chain couples TRBV2 to TRBJ2-5; weak D call: TRBD2 (7 bases). This CDR3 has 18 residues. Per the germline V gene, CDR1 is SNHLY and CDR2 is FYNNEI. Trimming removed 8 bases from V and 5 bases from J, with 30 bases in between. The CDR3 DNA is TGTGCCAGCTGTCATCCCGGGGGGCAACGGGAGCTGCAGGAGACCCAGTACTTC. Protein: CASCHPGGQRELQETQYF. The variable domain in full, with the rest retrieved from reference TRBV2 and TRBJ2-5, is EPEVTQTPSHQVTQMGQEVILRCVPISNHLYFYWYRQILGQKVEFLVSFYNNEISEKSEIFDDQFSVERPDGSNFTLKIRSTKLEDSAMYFCASCHPGGQRELQETQYFGPGTRLLVL.

The table lists this clonotype with many counts. The J gene is TRBJ1-1, the V gene TRBV20-1, with D perhaps matching TRBD1 (6 bases). The V end was cut by 0 bases, the J end by 3 bases, with 11 bases between. The CDR3 spans 14 residues. Germline CDR1 and CDR2: DFQATT and SNEGSKA (reference sequence). DNA for the CDR3: TGCAGTGCTAGAGATCGGAGGGGGGACACTGAAGCTTTCTTT. It codes for CSARDRRGDTEAFF.

There are many counts of this clonotype. CDR3 nucleotide sequence: TGCAGCGGGATACTAGCCTTAGGGTTCGAGCAGTACTTC. Amino acids: CSGILALGFEQYF. The chain has TRBV29-1 and TRBJ2-7; tentative D call: TRBD2 (6 bases). This CDR3 contains 13 residues. Germline V gene lookup returns CDR1 SQVTM and CDR2 ANQGSEA. Between the trimmed V and J ends, which lost 7 bases and 6 bases, there was a span of 19 bases.

This clonotype was observed a few times. The rearrangement uses TRBV3-1 and TRBJ2-1; the D gene is possibly TRBD2 (6 bases). This CDR3 is 16 amino acids long. Germline CDR1 is LGHDT and CDR2 is YNNKEL (reference sequence). The V gene lost 1 base and the J gene lost 5 bases, with 15 bases spanning the gap. CDR3 DNA: TGTGCCAGCAGCCAAGGGTTTCGCGGGGCTAACAATGAGCAGTTCTTC. This translates into CASSQGFRGANNEQFF.

There are a few counts of this clonotype. This sequence joins TRBV18 and TRBJ1-5; the match to TRBD1 covers 9 bases. Germline V gene sequence: CDR1 KGHSH, CDR2 LQKENI. This CDR3 comprises 17 residues. Germline trimming cut 4 bases from V and 0 bases from J; bases unmatched to any gene: 7. The CDR3 DNA follows: TGTGCCAGCTCACAAACAGGGGGCCCCTATAGCAATCAGCCCCAGCATTTT. Translation gives CASSQTGGPYSNQPQHF.

This clonotype was counted ten times or more. The rearrangement joins TRBV7-2 to TRBJ2-1; D call uncertain. CDR1 SGHTA and CDR2 FQGNSA come from the germline V gene. V lost 2 bases to trimming and J lost 8 bases, with 10 bases between them. This CDR3 region has 13 residues. DNA for the CDR3: TGTGCCAGCAGCTTATGGTACTTCGATGAGCAGTTCTTC. Translated, it gives CASSLWYFDEQFF.

This clonotype occurred many times. This rearrangement joins TRBV18 to TRBJ2-3; no definite D call. Trimming removed 5 bases at V and 2 bases at J, with 8 bases between. CDR3 length: 13 residues. The germline V gene has CDR1 KGHSH and CDR2 LQKENI. The CDR3: CASSRTATDTQYF. CDR3 nucleotide sequence: TGTGCCAGCTCAAGGACGGCCACAGATACGCAGTATTTT.

This clonotype showed up many times. This chain uses TRBV3-1 with TRBJ2-1; D is unclear. The CDR3 is 15 amino acids. The germline V gene encodes CDR1 LGHDT and CDR2 YNNKEL (reference sequence). V dropped 4 bases and J dropped 3 bases, with 13 bases sitting between them. The CDR3 DNA follows: TGTGCCAGCAGCCCAGTCCCTGTCTACTACAATGAGCAGTTCTTC. Encoded protein: CASSPVPVYYNEQFF.

There are many counts of this clonotype. V gene TRBV12-3 or TRBV12-4 combines with J gene TRBJ1-4; D is uncertain. V lost 5 bases, J lost 8 bases, and 15 bases lay in between. The length of the CDR3 is 14 residues. CDR3 loop: CASSIMAVREKLFF. CDR3 sequence (DNA): TGTGCCAGCAGTATTATGGCCGTGCGGGAAAAACTGTTTTTT.

This clonotype was seen ten or more times. The V call is TRBV5-1, the J call TRBJ2-5; D is uncertain. The CDR3 runs to 16 residues. Germline V lookup: CDR1 SGHRS, CDR2 YFSETQ. The V gene lost 0 bases and the J gene lost 5 bases, with 17 bases spanning the gap. In DNA, the CDR3 is TGCGCCAGCAGCTTGGGTATTGCAGGAGTGGGGGAGACCCAGTACTTC. This sequence encodes CASSLGIAGVGETQYF.

This clonotype has ten or more counts. V and J are TRBV11-3 and TRBJ2-1; TRBD1 aligns across 9 bases. The germline CDR1 and CDR2 sequences are SGHNT and YENEEA. This CDR3 is built from 17 residues. The junction had 13 bases not matched to a gene; V was cut back by 4 bases and J by 6 bases. CDR3 region: CASSSGNTGGFFNEQFF. The CDR3, as DNA: TGTGCCAGCAGCTCCGGAAACACAGGGGGCTTTTTCAATGAGCAGTTCTTC.

The chain has TRBV5-1 and TRBJ2-3, with unresolved D. CDR1 and CDR2 (germline): SGHRS, YFSETQ. This CDR3 contains 14 residues. V dropped 2 bases and J dropped 0 bases, with 7 bases sitting between them. For the CDR3, the DNA is TGCGCCAGCAGCTTTGTCTCTAGCACAGATACGCAGTATTTT. Translation gives CASSFVSSTDTQYF. Full variable domain (outside the CDR3, taken from reference TRBV5-1 and TRBJ2-3): KAGVTQTPRYLIKTRGQQVTLSCSPISGHRSVSWYQQTPGQGLQFLFEYFSETQRNKGNFPGRFSGRQFSNSRSEMNVSTLELGDSALYLCASSFVSSTDTQYFGPGTRLTVL.

In its sample, this clonotype was seen many times. In DNA form, the CDR3 reads TGTGCCAGCAGTCCCCGGACAGGGGCTTTCACTGAAGCTTTCTTT. The encoded protein is CASSPRTGAFTEAFF. The rearrangement joins TRBV12-3 or TRBV12-4 to TRBJ1-1; TRBD1 aligns across 9 bases. V was pared by 5 bases and J by 4 bases, with 8 bases of the junction left unmatched. The CDR3 spans 15 residues.

This clonotype has ten or more counts. The rearrangement joins TRBV28 to TRBJ2-1; 7 bases map to TRBD2. The CDR3 has 16 residues. Germline V CDR1 and CDR2: MDHEN, SYDVKM. J was trimmed by 2 bases and V by 4 bases; bases with no gene match: 8. For the CDR3, the DNA is TGTGCCAGCAGTTCACTGCTAGCGGAGACCTACAATGAGCAGTTCTTC. This encodes CASSSLLAETYNEQFF.

At least ten counts were recorded for this clonotype. The rearrangement uses TRBV12-3 or TRBV12-4 and TRBJ1-3, with no clear D. The CDR3 sequence is 14 residues long. V lost 6 bases, J lost 0 bases, and 9 bases lay in between. The CDR3 bases are TGTGCCAGCAGGGCGGTTTACTCTGGAAACACCATATATTTT. This sequence encodes CASRAVYSGNTIYF.

V and J are TRBV27 and TRBJ2-7, with a tentative D call TRBD1 (5 bases). Germline V gene sequence: CDR1 MNHEY, CDR2 SMNVEV (reference sequence). V lost 6 bases to trimming and J lost 2 bases, with 11 bases between them. The CDR3 contains 13 residues. The CDR3 nucleotides read TGTGCCAGCAGGGCGGAACAGGCCTACGAGCAGTACTTC. Protein: CASRAEQAYEQYF.

There are many counts of this clonotype. The rearrangement uses TRBV12-3 or TRBV12-4 and TRBJ2-2, with 10 positions matching TRBD2. The V gene end was trimmed by 6 bases and the J gene end by 1 base; junction bases not matched to a gene: 2. This CDR3 comprises 15 residues. The CDR3 spells CASRRTSGNTGELFF. The CDR3, as DNA: TGTGCCAGCAGACGGACTAGCGGGAACACCGGGGAGCTGTTTTTT.

This clonotype was detected ten times or more. The chain uses TRBV29-1 and TRBJ2-1; the D gene is possibly TRBD2 (5 bases). Trimming took 4 bases from V and 4 from J, leaving 11 bases between them. This CDR3 has 13 amino acids. Germline V gene sequence: CDR1 SQVTM, CDR2 ANQGSEA. The CDR3 region is CSVARGPYNEQFF. The CDR3 coding sequence is TGCAGCGTTGCGAGAGGGCCTTACAATGAGCAGTTCTTC.

This clonotype has just a few counts. This chain connects TRBV11-2 to TRBJ2-5; D not resolved. The CDR3 runs 14 residues. The V and J ends lost 1 base and 0 bases respectively, with 6 bases between them. Germline values: CDR1 SGHAT, CDR2 FQNNGV. The CDR3 bases are TGTGCCAGCAGCTTAGGACCTTACCAAGAGACCCAGTACTTC. Its protein product is CASSLGPYQETQYF.

This clonotype has at least ten counts. This chain connects TRBV7-2 to TRBJ2-3; D is uncertain. This CDR3 has 12 residues. V was trimmed by 5 bases and J by 3 bases, leaving 6 bases between them. Germline-derived CDR1 and CDR2 are SGHTA and FQGNSA. This CDR3 is CASSQRTDTQYF. The CDR3 DNA reads TGTGCCAGCAGCCAGAGAACAGATACGCAGTATTTT.

This clonotype was seen more than once but under ten times. V is TRBV7-9 and J is TRBJ2-2, with D tentatively TRBD2 (7 bases). This CDR3 is 17 amino acids long. Trimming removed 3 bases at V and 2 bases at J, with 16 bases between. Looked up from germline, CDR1 is SEHNR and CDR2 is FQNEAQ (reference sequence). CDR3 DNA: TGTGCCAGCAGCTTGTTGGGCGGGGGCCAAAACACCGGGGAGCTGTTTTTT. Translation: CASSLLGGGQNTGELFF.

This clonotype came up many times. The CDR3 sequence: CASSSTYNEQFF. In nucleotides, the CDR3 is TGTGCCAGCAGTTCGACCTACAATGAGCAGTTCTTC. This chain uses TRBV27 with TRBJ2-1; D unclear. The V gene's germline CDR1 is MNHEY and CDR2 SMNVEV (reference sequence). V was trimmed by 4 bases and J by 2 bases, leaving 3 bases between them. This CDR3 has 12 residues.

This clonotype turned up a few times. V gene TRBV3-1 combines with J gene TRBJ2-5; a weak D match, TRBD1 (6 bases). Trimming took off 4 bases at V and 4 bases at J, with 16 bases between the two ends. The CDR3 covers 15 residues. Germline CDR1 is LGHDT and CDR2 is YNNKEL (reference sequence). The CDR3 DNA follows: TGTGCCAGCAGCCGCACGGGACACCGAGGAGAGACCCAGTACTTC. Its translation is CASSRTGHRGETQYF.